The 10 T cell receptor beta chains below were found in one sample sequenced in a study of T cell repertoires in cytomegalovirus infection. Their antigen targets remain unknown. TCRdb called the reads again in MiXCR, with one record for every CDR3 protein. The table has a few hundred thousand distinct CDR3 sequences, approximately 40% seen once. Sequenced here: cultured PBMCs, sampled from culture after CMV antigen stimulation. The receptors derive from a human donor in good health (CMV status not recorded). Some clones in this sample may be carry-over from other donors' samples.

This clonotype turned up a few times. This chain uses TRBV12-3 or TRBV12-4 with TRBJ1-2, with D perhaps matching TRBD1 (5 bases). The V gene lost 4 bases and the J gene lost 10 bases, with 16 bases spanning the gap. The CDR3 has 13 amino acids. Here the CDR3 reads CASSSVWGTNYTF. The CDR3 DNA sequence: TGTGCCAGCAGTTCTGTGTGGGGGACCAACTACACCTTC.

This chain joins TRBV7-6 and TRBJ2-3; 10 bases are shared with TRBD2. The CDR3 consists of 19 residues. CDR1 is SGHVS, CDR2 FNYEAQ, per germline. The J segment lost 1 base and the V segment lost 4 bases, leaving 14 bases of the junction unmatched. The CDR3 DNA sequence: TGTGCCAGCAGCTCGCTACCTGCAGCGGGAGGGCCCGGCACAGATACGCAGTATTTT. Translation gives CASSSLPAAGGPGTDTQYF.

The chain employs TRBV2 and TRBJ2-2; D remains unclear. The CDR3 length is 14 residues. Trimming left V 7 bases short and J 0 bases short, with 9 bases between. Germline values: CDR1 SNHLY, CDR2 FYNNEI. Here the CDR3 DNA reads TGTGCCAGCAAGCCAGGAACGAACACCGGGGAGCTGTTTTTT. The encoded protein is CASKPGTNTGELFF.

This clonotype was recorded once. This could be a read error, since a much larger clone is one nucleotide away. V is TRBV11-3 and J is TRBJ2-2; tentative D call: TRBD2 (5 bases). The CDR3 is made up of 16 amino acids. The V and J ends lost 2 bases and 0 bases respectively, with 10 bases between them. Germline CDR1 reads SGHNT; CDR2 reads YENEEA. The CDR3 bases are TGTGCCAGCAGCTTATTCCGGGGTACGAACACCGGGGAGCTGTTTTTT. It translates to CASSLFRGTNTGELFF.

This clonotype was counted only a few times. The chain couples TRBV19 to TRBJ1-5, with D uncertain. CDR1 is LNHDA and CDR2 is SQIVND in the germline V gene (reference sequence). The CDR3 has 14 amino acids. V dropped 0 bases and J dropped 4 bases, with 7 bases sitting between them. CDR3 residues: CASSIEVRNQPQHF. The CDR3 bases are TGTGCCAGTAGTATAGAGGTCAGGAATCAGCCCCAGCATTTT.

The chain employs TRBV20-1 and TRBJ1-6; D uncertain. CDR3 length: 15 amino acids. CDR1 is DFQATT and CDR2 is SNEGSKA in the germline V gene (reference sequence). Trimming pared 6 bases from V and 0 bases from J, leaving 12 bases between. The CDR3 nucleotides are TGCAGTGCAAGTGTCGTGAGCTCCTATAATTCACCCCTCCACTTT. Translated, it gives CSASVVSSYNSPLHF.

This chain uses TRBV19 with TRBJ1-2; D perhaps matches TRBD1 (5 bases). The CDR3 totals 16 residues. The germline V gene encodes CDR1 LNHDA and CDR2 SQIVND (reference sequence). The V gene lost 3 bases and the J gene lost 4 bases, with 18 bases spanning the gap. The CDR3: CASSMEGPAGGYGYTF. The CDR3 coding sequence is TGTGCCAGTAGTATGGAGGGACCCGCGGGCGGCTATGGCTACACCTTC.

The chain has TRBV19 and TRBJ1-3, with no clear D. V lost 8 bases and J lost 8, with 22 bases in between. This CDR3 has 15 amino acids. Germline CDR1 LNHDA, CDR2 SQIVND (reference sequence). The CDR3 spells CASRRQPSRLDTIYF. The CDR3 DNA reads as TGTGCCAGTCGCAGACAACCCTCCAGGCTAGACACCATATATTTT.

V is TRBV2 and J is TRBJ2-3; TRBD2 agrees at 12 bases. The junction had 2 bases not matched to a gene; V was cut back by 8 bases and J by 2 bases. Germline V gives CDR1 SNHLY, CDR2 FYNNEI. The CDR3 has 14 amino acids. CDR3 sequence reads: CASGLAGTTDTQYF. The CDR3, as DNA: TGTGCCAGCGGACTAGCGGGAACCACAGATACGCAGTATTTT.

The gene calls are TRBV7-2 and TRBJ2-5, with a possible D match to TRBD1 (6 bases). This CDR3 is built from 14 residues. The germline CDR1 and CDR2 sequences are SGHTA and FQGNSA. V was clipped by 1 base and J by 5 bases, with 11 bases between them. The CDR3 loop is CASSLGNRVETQYF. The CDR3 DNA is TGTGCCAGCAGCTTAGGGAACAGGGTCGAGACCCAGTACTTC. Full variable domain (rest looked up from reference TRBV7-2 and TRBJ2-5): GAGVSQSPSNKVTEKGKDVELRCDPISGHTALYWYRQSLGQGLEFLIYFQGNSAPDKSGLPSDRFSAERTGGSVSTLTIQRTQQEDSAVYLCASSLGNRVETQYFGPGTRLLVL.